These 5 T cell receptor beta chains came from one sample sequenced in a study of identical twins. TCRdb fed the 5' RACE reads into MiXCR, producing one record per CDR3 protein. The table records 430,000 or so distinct CDR3 sequences, 24% of them present only once. In addition, the sample was reused for a study of T cells expressing NK-cell markers.

Material: CD4+ T cells sorted from blood. These receptor sequences come from a woman aged 18-29 years in good health.

The chain couples TRBV5-1 to TRBJ2-1; either TRBD1 or TRBD2 may supply D (5 bases each). V dropped 4 bases and J dropped 2 bases, with 7 bases sitting between them. This CDR3 contains 13 residues. Germline CDR1 SGHRS, CDR2 YFSETQ. The CDR3 DNA is TGCGCCAGCAGCGGGGACGCCTACAATGAGCAGTTCTTC. Amino acids: CASSGDAYNEQFF.

This clonotype turned up a few times. The chain links TRBV20-1 to TRBJ2-1; 7 bases map to TRBD1. Germline CDR1 DFQATT, CDR2 SNEGSKA (reference sequence). The length of the CDR3 is 13 residues. The V gene end was trimmed by 2 bases and the J gene end by 10 bases; junction bases not matched to a gene: 8. This CDR3 reads CSARLTGLTEQFF. In nucleotides, the CDR3 is TGCAGTGCTAGATTGACAGGGCTTACAGAGCAGTTCTTC.

This chain links TRBV5-1 with TRBJ1-2, with TRBD1 matching over 7 bases. The CDR3 runs to 14 residues. V was pared by 4 bases and J by 4 bases, with 7 bases of the junction left unmatched. The germline V gene encodes CDR1 SGHRS and CDR2 YFSETQ. The CDR3 is CASSMTGNGYGYTF. CDR3 nucleotides: TGCGCCAGCAGCATGACAGGGAATGGCTATGGCTACACCTTC.

The rearrangement uses TRBV18 and TRBJ1-1; 8 nucleotides agree with TRBD1. V shed 3 bases, J shed 6 bases, and the junction held 6 bases outside the gene matches. The CDR3 runs to 14 residues. Germline CDR1 KGHSH, CDR2 LQKENI. CDR3 sequence reads: CASSPQDRGAEAFF. CDR3 sequence (DNA): TGTGCCAGCTCACCCCAAGACAGGGGAGCTGAAGCTTTCTTT.

This chain connects TRBV5-1 to TRBJ2-6; TRBD1 agrees at 11 bases. Per germline, CDR1 SGHRS and CDR2 YFSETQ. Germline trimming cut 6 bases from V and 1 base from J; bases unmatched to any gene: 6. The CDR3 contains 17 residues. The CDR3 region is CASTTGQGASGANVLTF. Here the CDR3 DNA reads TGCGCCAGCACCACCGGACAGGGGGCTTCTGGGGCCAACGTCCTGACTTTC.